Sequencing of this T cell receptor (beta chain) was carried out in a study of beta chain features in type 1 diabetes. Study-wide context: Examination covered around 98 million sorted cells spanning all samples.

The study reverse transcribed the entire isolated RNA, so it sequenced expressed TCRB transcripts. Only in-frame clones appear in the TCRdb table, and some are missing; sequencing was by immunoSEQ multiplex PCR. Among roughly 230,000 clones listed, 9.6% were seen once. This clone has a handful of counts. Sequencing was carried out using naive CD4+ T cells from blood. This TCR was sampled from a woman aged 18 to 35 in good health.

The CDR3 coding sequence is TGTGCCAGCAGCCCGACAGTCAGCTCTGGAAACACCATATATTTT. Translated, it gives CASSPTVSSGNTIYF. V gene TRBV5-6 combines with J gene TRBJ1-3, with D possibly TRBD1 on 5 matching bases. Germline values: CDR1 SGHDT, CDR2 YYEEEE. The length of the CDR3 is 15 residues. V shed 4 bases and J shed 0 bases, with 11 bases lying between them.